This TCR beta chain was identified during a study of blood T cell repertoires in COVID-19. Study background: Sample material is recorded as cDNA or gDNA derived from T cells, B-cell-depleted T cells, or PBMCs.

V gave up 8 bases and J gave up 2 bases; unmatched junction bases: 6. This CDR3 spans 15 amino acids. The germline CDR1 and CDR2 sequences are KGHSH and LQKENI. Authors' data handling: Reference gene primer amplification in the assay estimated nucleated cell counts. Assay used: immunoSEQ multiplex PCR; TCRdb lists only in-frame clones, some missing. That table supplies the V and J calls and clone size; D and trimming were determined from the DNA. Of over 200,000 clones in the sample, about 88% were seen once. The J gene is TRBJ2-2, the V gene TRBV18, with TRBD1 identical over 9 bases. This sequence was found in a man between 35 and 55 years old with active or convalescent COVID-19. The sequenced material came from peripheral blood. The CDR3 region has the DNA TGTGCCAGCGCAACAGGGGGCGGAAACACCGGGGAGCTGTTTTTT. This sequence encodes CASATGGGNTGELFF. Full variable domain (remainder filled in from reference TRBV18 and TRBJ2-2): NAGVMQNPRHLVRRRGQEARLRCSPMKGHSHVYWYRQLPEEGLKFMVYLQKENIIDESGMPKERFSAEFPKEGPSILRIQQVVRGDSAAYFCASATGGGNTGELFFGEGSRLTVL.